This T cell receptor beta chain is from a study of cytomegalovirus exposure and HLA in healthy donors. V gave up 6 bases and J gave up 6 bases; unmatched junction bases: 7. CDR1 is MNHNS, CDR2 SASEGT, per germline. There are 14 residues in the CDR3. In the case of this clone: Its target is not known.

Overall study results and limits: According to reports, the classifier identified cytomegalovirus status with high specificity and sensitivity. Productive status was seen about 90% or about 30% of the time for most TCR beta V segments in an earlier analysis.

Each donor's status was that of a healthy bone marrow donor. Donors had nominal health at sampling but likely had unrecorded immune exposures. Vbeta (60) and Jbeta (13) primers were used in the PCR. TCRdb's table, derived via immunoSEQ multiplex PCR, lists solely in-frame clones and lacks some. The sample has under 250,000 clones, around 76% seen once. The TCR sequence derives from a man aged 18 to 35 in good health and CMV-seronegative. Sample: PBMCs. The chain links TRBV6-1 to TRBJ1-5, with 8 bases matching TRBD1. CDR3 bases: TGTGCCAGCAGCCCGCAGGGGGCGATTCAGCCCCAGCATTTT. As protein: CASSPQGAIQPQHF.